A selection of T cell receptor beta chains follows, all from one sample in a study of Tregs in tolerant kidney transplant recipients. Here immunoSEQ multiplex PCR was the method, and the copy in TCRdb shows in-frame clones only, minus some. The sample comprises 50,000 or so clones, approximately 91% of which are singletons, and roughly 15% rests with the top ten. Here the sequenced sample was CD8+ T cells from blood (PBMCs), taken 24 months after the transplant. Receptor source: a human patient who received a combined kidney and bone marrow transplant. The T cells may partly be graft donor cells. The CDR3 runs from the conserved cysteine through the conserved F or W. A D gene is named only where the DNA matches it firmly. Clone size is shown for a subset of rows, as once, few, many or a class of expanded clone.

D	size	V	J	CDR3	DNA
TRBD2	.	TRBV29-1	TRBJ2-2	CSASGTSGRPNTGELFF	TGCAGCGCATCCGGGACTAGCGGGAGACCGAACACCGGGGAGCTGTTTTTT
.	.	TRBV27	TRBJ2-7	CASRSSDSYEQYF	TGTGCCAGCAGGTCGTCGGACAGCTACGAGCAGTACTTC
.	.	TRBV11-2	TRBJ2-7	CASSSNWEQYF	TGTGCCAGCAGCTCGAACTGGGAGCAGTACTTC
TRBD2	.	TRBV4-1	TRBJ2-7	CASSQGEGLYEQYF	TGCGCCAGCAGCCAAGGGGAGGGTCTCTACGAGCAGTACTTC
.	.	TRBV4-2	TRBJ2-7	CASSQVGGLADSYEQYF	TGTGCCAGCAGCCAAGTTGGTGGGTTAGCGGACTCCTACGAGCAGTACTTC
TRBD2	.	TRBV30	TRBJ2-7	CAWSIGAGGPYEQYF	TGTGCCTGGAGTATCGGAGCGGGAGGGCCCTACGAGCAGTACTTC
.	.	TRBV9	TRBJ1-6	CASSVAGDDQYNSPLHF	TGTGCCAGCAGCGTTGCGGGAGACGATCAATATAATTCCCCCCTCCACTTT
TRBD2	.	TRBV7-3	TRBJ2-2	CASSKLAGGPRTGELFF	TGTGCCAGCAGCAAGCTAGCGGGGGGGCCGCGCACCGGGGAGCTGTTTTTT
TRBD1	.	TRBV11-2	TRBJ1-1	CASSPQGGEAFF	TGTGCCAGCAGTCCACAGGGGGGGGAAGCTTTCTTT
.	.	TRBV4-3	TRBJ2-5	CASSPGQGWAETQYF	TGCGCCAGCAGCCCTGGTCAGGGCTGGGCGGAGACCCAGTACTTC
TRBD1	.	TRBV5-4	TRBJ2-3	CASSSGQDRTEYTDTQYF	TGTGCCAGCAGCTCGGGACAGGACAGAACGGAATACACAGATACGCAGTATTTT
TRBD1	.	TRBV27	TRBJ1-2	CASKTGRNYGYTF	TGTGCCAGCAAGACAGGGCGGAACTATGGCTACACCTTC
.	.	TRBV15	TRBJ1-5	CATSRDIGGSWGQPQHF	TGTGCCACCAGCAGAGATATCGGCGGGAGCTGGGGGCAGCCCCAGCATTTT
.	.	TRBV5-1	TRBJ1-5	CASMPKKWRGQPQHF	TGCGCCAGCATGCCGAAAAAATGGCGGGGTCAGCCCCAGCATTTT
TRBD2	.	TRBV13	TRBJ2-7	CASSVGGYEQYF	TGTGCCAGCAGCGTGGGGGGGTACGAGCAGTACTTC
TRBD2	once	TRBV2	TRBJ2-1	CASGGAGGQWNEQFF	TGTGCCAGTGGGGGAGCGGGGGGCCAGTGGAATGAGCAGTTCTTC
TRBD1	.	TRBV27	TRBJ2-7	CASSPGTGGYEQYF	TGTGCCAGCAGTCCCGGGACAGGGGGGTACGAGCAGTACTTC
.	.	TRBV6-5	TRBJ1-6	CASSYYAGDNSPLHF	TGTGCCAGCAGTTACTACGCAGGGGACAATTCCCCCCTCCACTTT
TRBD2	.	TRBV6-5	TRBJ2-7	CASRPGGEAYEQYF	TGTGCCAGCAGGCCGGGGGGGGAAGCCTACGAGCAGTACTTC
.	.	TRBV9	TRBJ1-2	CASSIRGNGYTF	TGTGCCAGCAGTATTCGGGGGAATGGCTACACCTTC
TRBD1	once	TRBV6-5	TRBJ1-5	CATSPGQGLQPQHF	TGTGCCACCTCACCGGGACAGGGTCTTCAGCCCCAGCATTTT
TRBD1	.	TRBV5-5	TRBJ1-2	CASSLRDRGDGYTF	TGTGCCAGCAGCTTGAGGGACAGGGGGGATGGCTACACCTTC
.	.	TRBV6-6	TRBJ2-2	CASSYSRQNTGELFF	TGTGCCAGCAGTTACTCGAGGCAGAACACCGGGGAGCTGTTTTTT
TRBD1	.	TRBV2	TRBJ2-1	CASSARTGFYNEQFF	TGTGCCAGCAGTGCTAGGACAGGTTTTTACAATGAGCAGTTCTTC
TRBD2	.	TRBV27	TRBJ2-7	CASSLSRDYYEQYF	TGTGCCAGCAGTTTATCCCGGGACTACTACGAGCAGTACTTC
.	few	TRBV7-9	TRBJ1-1	CASSLVGGSAEAFF	TGTGCCAGCAGCTTGGTCGGGGGGTCCGCTGAAGCTTTCTTT
TRBD1	.	TRBV5-1	TRBJ2-7	CASSFATGGEQYF	TGCGCCAGCAGCTTCGCTACAGGGGGCGAGCAGTACTTC
.	.	TRBV9	TRBJ2-7	CASNPNDGSYEQYF	TGTGCCAGCAACCCTAACGACGGGTCCTACGAGCAGTACTTC
.	.	TRBV6-5	TRBJ1-1	CASSYSGTIAEAFF	TGTGCCAGCAGTTACTCTGGGACAATTGCTGAAGCTTTCTTT
.	.	TRBV2	TRBJ2-1	CASIQNPGQINEQFF	TGTGCCAGCATCCAGAACCCCGGACAAATCAATGAGCAGTTCTTC
.	.	TRBV4-1	TRBJ1-2	CASSHKGGGHYGYTF	TGCGCCAGCAGCCACAAGGGGGGGGGCCACTATGGCTACACCTTC
.	.	TRBV13	TRBJ2-3	CASSFGSAESDTQYF	TGTGCCAGCAGCTTTGGTAGCGCCGAGTCAGATACGCAGTATTTT
TRBD2	.	TRBV9	TRBJ2-3	CASSGREGTDTQYF	TGTGCCAGCAGCGGGCGGGAGGGCACAGATACGCAGTATTTT
TRBD1	.	TRBV7-9	TRBJ2-5	CASSQRTGGRETQYF	TGTGCCAGCAGCCAAAGGACAGGGGGCCGGGAGACCCAGTACTTC
TRBD2	.	TRBV7-9	TRBJ2-7	CASSYGLGSYEQYF	TGTGCCAGCAGCTACGGACTAGGGAGCTACGAGCAGTACTTC